This TCR beta chain emerged from a study of T cells in localized non-small cell lung cancer. Study-wide results and limits: T cell clonality was highest in uninvolved adjacent lung, above tumor. The tumor had only one region sequenced, so heterogeneity remains possible. A median of 57 of the top 100 tumor clones appeared in adjacent lung, which was paired and uninvolved. Longer survival (overall) was linked to higher T cell density in blood.

With regard to this clone: The target antigen is unknown.

Trimming pared 3 bases from V and 2 bases from J, leaving 7 bases between. The CDR3 runs 14 residues. CDR1 and CDR2 (germline): LNHDA, SQIVND (reference sequence). Using immunoSEQ multiplex PCR, the repertoire was profiled, and TCRdb retains in-frame clones only, with some absent. The table shows 90,000 to 95,000 clones, with roughly 90% occurring only once. J is TRBJ1-4 and V is TRBV19; D gene uncertain. This sequence was found in a woman between 35 and 75 years old with stage II squamous cell lung carcinoma. The sample here was PBMCs, taken before any cancer treatment. CDR3: CASSIGSTNEKLFF. The CDR3 nucleotides read TGTGCCAGTAGTATCGGTTCGACTAATGAAAAACTGTTTTTT.